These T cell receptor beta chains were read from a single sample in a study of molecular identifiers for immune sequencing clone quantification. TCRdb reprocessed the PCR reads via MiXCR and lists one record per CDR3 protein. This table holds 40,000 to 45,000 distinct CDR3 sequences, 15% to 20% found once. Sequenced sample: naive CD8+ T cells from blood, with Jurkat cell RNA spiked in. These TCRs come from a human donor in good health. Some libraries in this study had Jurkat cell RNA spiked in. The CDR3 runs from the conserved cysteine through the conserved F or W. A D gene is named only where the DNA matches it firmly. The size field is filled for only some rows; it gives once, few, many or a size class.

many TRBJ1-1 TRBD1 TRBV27 CASSLGTGVGTEAFF TGTGCCAGCAGTCTGGGGACAGGGGTAGGGACTGAAGCTTTCTTT
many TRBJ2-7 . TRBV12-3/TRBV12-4 CASSLASGIPLDEQYF TGTGCCAGCAGTTTAGCTTCAGGGATCCCCTTGGACGAGCAGTACTTC
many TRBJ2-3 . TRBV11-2 CASSLEGLASTDTQYF TGTGCCAGCAGCTTAGAGGGATTGGCTAGCACAGATACGCAGTATTTT
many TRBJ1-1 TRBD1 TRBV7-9 CASSSATGRNTEAFF TGTGCCAGCAGCTCCGCGACAGGGAGGAACACTGAAGCTTTCTTT
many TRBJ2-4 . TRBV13 CASRQLTDTKNIQYF TGTGCCAGCAGGCAACTCACAGATACCAAAAACATTCAGTACTTC
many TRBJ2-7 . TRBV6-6 CASRPWEVPYEQYF TGTGCCAGCAGACCTTGGGAGGTCCCTTACGAGCAGTACTTC
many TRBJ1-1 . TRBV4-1 CASSREGVHTEAFF TGCGCCAGCAGCCGAGAAGGGGTGCACACTGAAGCTTTCTTT
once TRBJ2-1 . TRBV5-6 CASTMSPPAYNKQLF TGTGCCAGCACCATGAGTCCTCCAGCCTACAATAAGCAGCTCTTC
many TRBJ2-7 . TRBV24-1 CATSDPRRGSYEQYF TGTGCCACCAGTGATCCCCGAAGGGGCTCCTACGAGCAGTACTTC
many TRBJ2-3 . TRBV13 CASSSGSPGGVADTQYF TGTGCCAGCAGCTCAGGGTCGCCCGGGGGTGTTGCAGATACGCAGTATTTT
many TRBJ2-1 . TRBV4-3 CASSQDRSHFSYNEQFF TGCGCCAGCAGCCAAGATCGGTCTCACTTCTCCTACAATGAGCAGTTCTTC
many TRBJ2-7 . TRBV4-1 CASSLTDGELYEQYF TGCGCCAGCAGCCTCACGGACGGCGAACTCTACGAGCAGTACTTC
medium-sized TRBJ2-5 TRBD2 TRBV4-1 CASSQDVLAGEAQYF TGCGCCAGCAGCCAAGATGTACTAGCGGGGGAGGCCCAGTACTTC
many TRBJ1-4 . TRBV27 CASSLLGFNEKLFF TGTGCCAGCAGTTTACTGGGGTTTAATGAAAAACTGTTTTTT
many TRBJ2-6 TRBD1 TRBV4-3 CASTEGTGGSSGANVLTF TGCGCCAGCACAGAGGGGACAGGGGGCTCCTCTGGGGCCAACGTCCTGACTTTC
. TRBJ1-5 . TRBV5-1 CASSWDLREPQHF TGCGCCAGCAGCTGGGACCTAAGAGAGCCCCAGCATTTT
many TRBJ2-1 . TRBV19 CASSSSGQPYNEQFF TGTGCCAGTAGTAGTAGCGGCCAGCCCTACAATGAGCAGTTCTTC
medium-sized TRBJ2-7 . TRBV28 CASTMGGSEQYF TGTGCCAGCACTATGGGGGGTAGTGAGCAGTACTTC
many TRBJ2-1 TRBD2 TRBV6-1 CASSPGTSGRAYEQFF TGTGCCAGCAGTCCCGGGACTAGCGGGAGGGCCTATGAGCAGTTCTTC
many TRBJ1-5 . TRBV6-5 CASSYSQSQPQHF TGTGCCAGCAGTTACTCCCAGTCTCAGCCCCAGCATTTT
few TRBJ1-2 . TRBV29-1 CSVDGPDYGYTF TGCAGCGTTGATGGTCCAGACTATGGCTACACCTTC
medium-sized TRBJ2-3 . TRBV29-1 CSVDGPITDTQYF TGCAGCGTTGATGGGCCTATAACAGATACGCAGTATTTT
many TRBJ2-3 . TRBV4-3 CASSQDRQTLADTQYF TGCGCCAGCAGCCAAGATCGGCAGACCTTAGCAGATACGCAGTATTTT
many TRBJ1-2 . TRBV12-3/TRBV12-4 CASSFGNYGYTF TGTGCCAGCAGTTTTGGGAACTATGGCTACACCTTC
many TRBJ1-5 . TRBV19 CASRQIQGGDSNQPQHF TGTGCCAGTAGGCAAATACAGGGAGGGGATAGCAATCAGCCCCAGCATTTT
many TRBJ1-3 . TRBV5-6 CASSLGRDLTGNTIYF TGTGCCAGCAGCTTGGGCCGGGACTTAACTGGAAACACCATATATTTT
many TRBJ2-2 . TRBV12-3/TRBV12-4 CASSSTDETGELFF TGTGCCAGCAGTTCGACGGACGAGACCGGGGAGCTGTTTTTT
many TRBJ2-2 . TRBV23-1 CASSQLTGRLTGELFF TGCGCCAGCAGTCAATTGACAGGGAGGTTAACCGGGGAGCTGTTTTTT
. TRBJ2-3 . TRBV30 CARDFGTDTQYF TGTGCTCGGGATTTTGGCACAGATACGCAGTATTTT
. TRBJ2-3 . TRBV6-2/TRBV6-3 CASSPVTSTDTQYF TGTGCCAGCAGTCCCGTCACTAGCACAGACACGCAGTATTTT
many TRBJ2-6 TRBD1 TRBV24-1 CATSDTRQGAVGANVLTF TGTGCCACCAGTGACACCCGACAGGGGGCAGTTGGGGCCAACGTCCTGACTTTC
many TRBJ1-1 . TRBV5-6 CASSSQHLNTEAFF TGTGCCAGCAGCTCTCAACATCTGAACACTGAAGCTTTCTTT
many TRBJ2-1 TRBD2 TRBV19 CASSPLAGGLVEQFF TGTGCCAGTAGTCCCCTAGCGGGGGGGCTTGTTGAGCAGTTCTTC
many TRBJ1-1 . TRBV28 CASSSPDSGEAKNTEAFF TGTGCCAGCAGTTCTCCGGACAGCGGGGAGGCTAAGAACACTGAAGCTTTCTTT
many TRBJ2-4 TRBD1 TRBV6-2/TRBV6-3 CASSTPGQGALVAKNIQYF TGTGCCAGCAGTACGCCGGGACAGGGGGCGTTGGTGGCCAAAAACATTCAGTACTTC
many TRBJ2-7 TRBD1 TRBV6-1 CASSETGPYEQYF TGTGCCAGCAGTGAGACAGGGCCCTACGAGCAGTACTTC
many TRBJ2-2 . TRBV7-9 CASSPGVLANTGELFF TGTGCCAGCAGCCCCGGGGTTTTAGCGAACACCGGGGAGCTGTTTTTT